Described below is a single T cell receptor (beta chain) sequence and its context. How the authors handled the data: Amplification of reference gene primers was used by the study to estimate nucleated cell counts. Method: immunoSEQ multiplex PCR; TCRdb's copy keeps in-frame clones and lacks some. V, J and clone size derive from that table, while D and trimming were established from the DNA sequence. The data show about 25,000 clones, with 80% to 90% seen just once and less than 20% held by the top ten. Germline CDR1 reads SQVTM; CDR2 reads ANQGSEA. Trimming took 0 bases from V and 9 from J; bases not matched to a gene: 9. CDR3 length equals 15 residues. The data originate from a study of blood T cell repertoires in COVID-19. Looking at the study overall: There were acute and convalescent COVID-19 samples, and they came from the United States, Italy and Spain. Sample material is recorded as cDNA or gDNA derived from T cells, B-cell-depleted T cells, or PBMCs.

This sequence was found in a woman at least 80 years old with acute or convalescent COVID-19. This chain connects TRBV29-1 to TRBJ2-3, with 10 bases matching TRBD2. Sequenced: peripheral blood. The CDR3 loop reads CSVEDLAGAFGTQYF. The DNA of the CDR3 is TGCAGCGTTGAAGATCTAGCGGGGGCCTTCGGAACGCAGTATTTT.